This T cell receptor (beta chain) was recovered during a study of molecular identifiers for immune sequencing clone quantification. Findings of the study overall: Clonotypes topping 20 RNA copies carried over 97% of effector molecules but under 1% of naive ones. Researchers reportedly could pick up spiked Jurkat TCR RNA from one cell mixed into one million naive cells.

The sorting of naive CD8 T cells used the CD8+CD4-CCR7+CD45RA+ phenotype. The CDR3 spans 12 residues. V was clipped by 2 bases and J by 12 bases, with 14 bases between them. The germline gives CDR1 MNHEY, CDR2 SVGEGT. Bulk TCR libraries were made with methods that had been previously described and with listed TCR primers. MiXCR, applied by TCRdb to the PCR reads, yields one record per CDR3 protein. This table has about 640,000 distinct CDR3 sequences, just under 20% appearing once. This clonotype was recorded at least ten times. Its antigen is not identified. The origin of this receptor is a human donor in good health. Some libraries in this study had Jurkat cell RNA spiked in. The sample comprised naive CD8+ T cells from blood, with Jurkat cell RNA spiked in. Subset described: FACS-sorted CD8+CD4-CCR7+CD45RA+ naive T cells. The chain uses TRBV6-2 or TRBV6-3 and TRBJ2-7; no clear D gene. The CDR3 is CASSYGSLGMYF. The CDR3 nucleotides read TGTGCCAGCAGTTACGGCTCCCTGGGAATGTACTTC.